One sample yielded the 32 T cell receptor beta chains listed below, sequenced in a study of shared clonotypes between healthy human individuals. Profiled with immunoSEQ multiplex PCR; TCRdb holds only in-frame clones, not every one. The sample includes roughly 1,000,000 clones, around 82% seen only once; the top ten take under 0.6%. The specimen was memory CD4+ T cells from PBMCs. Subset meaning: CD45RA-negative fraction. These receptors were collected from a man aged 18 to 30 in good health. Some clones in this sample may be carry-over from other donors' samples.

The chain employs TRBV10-3 and TRBJ2-3; 10 nucleotides agree with TRBD2. This CDR3 spans 18 amino acids. CDR1 and CDR2 (germline): ENHRY, SYGVKD. The J segment lost 3 bases and the V segment lost 4 bases, leaving 13 bases of the junction unmatched. CDR3 nucleotide sequence: TGTGCCATCAGTGGGGGACTAGCGAGAGAAGCTACGACAGATACGCAGTATTTT. As protein: CAISGGLAREATTDTQYF.

CDR3 nucleotide sequence: TGTGCCAGCAGCTCCAAATCCAGCACAGATACGCAGTATTTT. This encodes CASSSKSSTDTQYF. The rearrangement uses TRBV7-9 and TRBJ2-3; D call uncertain. Germline V CDR1 and CDR2: SEHNR, FQNEAQ (reference sequence). V was trimmed by 4 bases and J by 0 bases, leaving 8 bases between them. CDR3 length: 14 residues.

V and J are TRBV4-1 and TRBJ2-3; D is unresolved. With 1 base removed from V and 1 base from J, the gap between germline ends came to 9 bases. The CDR3 runs to 15 residues. The V gene's germline CDR1 is MGHRA and CDR2 YSYEKL. CDR3 protein: CASSQGPQRTDTQYF. CDR3 nucleotide sequence: TGCGCCAGCAGCCAAGGACCACAACGCACAGATACGCAGTATTTT.

The chain recombines TRBV18 with TRBJ1-1; a weak D match, TRBD1 (6 bases). Germline values: CDR1 KGHSH, CDR2 LQKENI. There are 17 residues in the CDR3. V was pared by 6 bases and J by 4 bases, with 24 bases between. CDR3: CASSPDFRGAGSTEAFF. The CDR3 DNA reads as TGTGCCAGCTCTCCCGACTTCAGGGGTGCAGGATCCACTGAAGCTTTCTTT.

A few counts support this clone. V is TRBV18 and J is TRBJ2-7; 7 bases map to TRBD1. The germline gives CDR1 KGHSH, CDR2 LQKENI. The CDR3 covers 15 residues. After removal of 3 bases from V and 2 bases from J, the junction contained 7 bases not matched to a gene. The CDR3 nucleotides are TGTGCCAGCTCACCTACCCTTGACAGGGCCTACGAGCAGTACTTC. This codes for CASSPTLDRAYEQYF.

CDR3 in amino acids: CASSLAGGGYTF. The DNA for the CDR3 is TGTGCCAGCAGCTTGGCTGGGGGAGGCTACACCTTC. This rearrangement joins TRBV5-8 to TRBJ1-2; a possible D gene is TRBD1 (5 bases). This CDR3 is built from 12 residues. V lost 0 bases and J lost 8, with 8 bases in between. Per the germline V gene, CDR1 is SGHTS and CDR2 is YDEGEE.

This clone was detected a few times. V usage is TRBV20-1 and J usage is TRBJ1-1, with no clear D. CDR1 DFQATT and CDR2 SNEGSKA come from the germline V gene (reference sequence). V gave up 6 bases and J gave up 3 bases, with 5 bases separating them. This CDR3 comprises 10 residues. CDR3 sequence: CSASHTEAFF. The DNA of the CDR3 is TGCAGTGCCTCGCACACTGAAGCTTTCTTT.

J is TRBJ2-4 and V is TRBV28; a possible D gene is TRBD1 (6 bases). The CDR3 is made up of 13 amino acids. Germline V gene data show CDR1 as MDHEN and CDR2 as SYDVKM. V was clipped by 3 bases and J by 6 bases, with 9 bases between them. The CDR3 nucleotides are TGTGCCAGCAGTTTGTTAGGGGGAAACATTCAGTACTTC. Translating it yields CASSLLGGNIQYF.

The rearrangement links TRBV6-1 to TRBJ2-1; TRBD2 matches 8 bases. Germline CDR1 is MNHNS and CDR2 is SASEGT. V trimming: 7 bases; J trimming: 8 bases; junction bases outside the gene matches: 4. The CDR3 extends over 12 amino acids. The CDR3 coding sequence is TGTGCCAGCAATCGGGGGGGCGATGAGCAGTTCTTC. This sequence encodes CASNRGGDEQFF.

The chain joins TRBV30 to TRBJ1-5, with a tentative D call TRBD1 (5 bases). Trimming took 1 base from V and 3 from J, leaving 10 bases between them. CDR3 length equals 14 residues. From germline, CDR1 is GTSNPN and CDR2 SVGIG (reference sequence). The CDR3 sequence: CAWSAGTVNQPQHF. The CDR3 bases are TGTGCCTGGAGTGCCGGGACGGTCAATCAGCCCCAGCATTTT.

V and J are TRBV5-1 and TRBJ2-2; 11 bases line up with TRBD2. The CDR3 has 16 residues. Trimming cost V 4 bases and J 3 bases; bases outside gene matches: 5. Germline V gene data show CDR1 as SGHRS and CDR2 as YFSETQ. CDR3 protein: CASSQGTSGHTGELFF. The CDR3 DNA sequence: TGCGCCAGCAGCCAGGGGACTAGCGGACACACCGGGGAGCTGTTTTTT.

J is TRBJ1-4 and V is TRBV5-1; 10 nucleotides match TRBD1. Germline values: CDR1 SGHRS, CDR2 YFSETQ. The V segment lost 4 bases and the J segment 7 bases; nucleotides outside the gene matches: 10. The CDR3 contains 16 residues. As DNA, the CDR3 is TGCGCCAGCAGCAAGGAGACAGGGGGCTTCGTTGAAAAACTGTTTTTT. This sequence encodes CASSKETGGFVEKLFF.

This clone was picked up a small number of times. The chain combines TRBV7-9 with TRBJ1-1, with 7 bases fitting TRBD1. J lost 10 bases, V lost 3 bases, and 11 bases had no gene match. CDR1 SEHNR and CDR2 FQNEAQ come from the germline V gene (reference sequence). CDR3 length equals 14 residues. This chain's CDR3 is CASSFSQGVLGAFF. In nucleotides, the CDR3 is TGTGCCAGCAGCTTCTCCCAGGGGGTTTTGGGAGCTTTCTTT.

The chain has TRBV4-3 and TRBJ2-2, with 11 bases lining up with TRBD2. Germline loops: CDR1 LGHNA, CDR2 YSLEER. The CDR3 contains 17 residues. J was trimmed by 5 bases and V by 2 bases; bases with no gene match: 7. Written as DNA, the CDR3 is TGCGCCAGCAGCCAACAACTAGCGGGAGCGGGGACCGGGGAGCTGTTTTTT. As protein: CASSQQLAGAGTGELFF.

The V and J genes are TRBV7-9 and TRBJ2-3; possibly TRBD2 for D (5 bases). Germline assignment: CDR1 SEHNR and CDR2 FQNEAQ (reference sequence). CDR3 size: 15 residues. V gave up 5 bases and J gave up 3 bases, with 15 bases separating them. The CDR3 coding sequence is TGTGCCAGCAGCGCCCATCCACGGGGAACAGATACGCAGTATTTT. This translates into CASSAHPRGTDTQYF.

There are many counts of this clone. The gene calls are TRBV27 and TRBJ2-2; 10 nucleotides align to TRBD1. Germline trimming cut 5 bases from V and 5 bases from J; bases unmatched to any gene: 8. CDR1 and CDR2 from the germline V gene are MNHEY and SMNVEV (reference sequence). The CDR3 spans 16 residues. CDR3 DNA: TGTGCCAGCAGTCTAGGGACAGGGGTAAAAACCGGGGAGCTGTTTTTT. Translated: CASSLGTGVKTGELFF.

The chain carries TRBV5-1 and TRBJ2-7; D is possibly TRBD1 (5 bases). V was shortened by 0 bases and J by 6 bases, with 16 bases between the two germline ends. From germline, CDR1 is SGHRS and CDR2 YFSETQ. CDR3 length: 15 amino acids. CDR3 nucleotides: TGCGCCAGCAGCTTGGAGTGGGGCAGGGCGAGCGAGCAGTACTTC. It specifies CASSLEWGRASEQYF.

A word on this clone: The same CDR3 arises from other DNA sequences in this sample as well. This sequence joins TRBV4-2 and TRBJ2-7; 11 bases are a match to TRBD2. Unmatched junction bases numbered 2, after V lost 1 base and J lost 3 bases. The CDR3 spans 15 residues. In germline, CDR1 is LGHNA, CDR2 YNFKEQ. The CDR3 DNA reads TGTGCCAGCAGCCAAGGACTAGCGGGAAACTACGAGCAGTACTTC. Its translation: CASSQGLAGNYEQYF.

This clone was seen only a few times. The CDR3 DNA follows: TGCGCCAGCAGCTCGGGACTCCCAAACGATGAGCAGTTCTTC. Its protein is CASSSGLPNDEQFF. The chain uses TRBV5-1 and TRBJ2-1; D may be TRBD2 (6 bases). V gave up 3 bases and J gave up 8 bases, with 15 bases separating them. The CDR3 spans 14 residues. Germline-derived CDR1 and CDR2 are SGHRS and YFSETQ.

The V gene is TRBV6-4, the J gene TRBJ2-3, with D perhaps matching TRBD2 (6 bases). Trimming took 4 bases from V and 4 from J, leaving 15 bases between them. The length of the CDR3 is 15 residues. Germline loops: CDR1 MRHNA, CDR2 SNTAGT. The CDR3 nucleotides read TGTGCCAGCAGTGTAACACTTGGAGGGGCAGATACGCAGTATTTT. It translates to CASSVTLGGADTQYF.

The rearrangement joins TRBV19 to TRBJ2-3; D call uncertain. V was clipped by 9 bases and J by 0 bases, with 10 bases between them. The V gene's germline CDR1 is LNHDA and CDR2 SQIVND (reference sequence). CDR3 length equals 13 residues. Here the CDR3 DNA reads TGTGCCAGAGGCAAGGGAAGCACAGATACGCAGTATTTT. It translates to CARGKGSTDTQYF.

The chain links TRBV28 to TRBJ1-5; D possibly corresponds to TRBD1 (6 bases). Trimming took 7 bases from V and 4 from J, leaving 8 bases between them. This CDR3 contains 12 residues. The V gene's germline CDR1 is MDHEN and CDR2 SYDVKM. CDR3 protein: CASKDRNQPQHF. The CDR3 DNA follows: TGTGCCAGCAAGGACAGAAATCAGCCCCAGCATTTT.

Comments on this clone: The identical CDR3 is also encoded by other nucleotide sequences in the sample. The rearrangement joins TRBV6-6 to TRBJ2-7; 10 bases map to TRBD1. Germline V gene sequence: CDR1 MNHNY, CDR2 SVGAGI (reference sequence). Trimming at V came to 2 bases and at J to 1 base, leaving 2 bases not matched to a gene. The CDR3 runs 15 residues. The CDR3 DNA is TGTGCCAGCAGTTACCCGGGACAGGGGTCCTACGAGCAGTACTTC. Its protein product is CASSYPGQGSYEQYF.

Comment on this clone: Other nucleotide sequences from this sample produce the same CDR3. The chain employs TRBV9 and TRBJ1-1; TRBD1 agrees at 8 bases. The CDR3 length is 14 residues. Germline values: CDR1 SGDLS, CDR2 YYNGEE. Trimming at V came to 2 bases and at J to 1 base, leaving 1 base not matched to a gene. CDR3 sequence: CASSVGQGNTEAFF. The CDR3 nucleotides read TGTGCCAGCAGCGTCGGACAGGGGAACACTGAAGCTTTCTTT.

This chain connects TRBV10-3 to TRBJ1-2, with D tentatively TRBD1 (5 bases). CDR3 length: 14 residues. Germline V gene lookup returns CDR1 ENHRY and CDR2 SYGVKD. V was cut by 5 bases and J by 4 bases, with 14 bases left in between. CDR3 in DNA: TGTGCCATCAGTAACATACAGGCTACCTATGGCTACACCTTC. It yields the protein CAISNIQATYGYTF.

The chain recombines TRBV27 with TRBJ1-1, with D possibly being TRBD1 (5 bases). Germline V gene sequence: CDR1 MNHEY, CDR2 SMNVEV (reference sequence). Between the trimmed V and J ends, which lost 3 bases and 7 bases, there was a span of 15 bases. This CDR3 comprises 14 residues. CDR3 in amino acids: CASSFLGPGGEAFF. DNA for the CDR3: TGTGCCAGCAGTTTTTTGGGCCCCGGGGGTGAAGCTTTCTTT.

The chain uses TRBV28 and TRBJ2-2; D is uncertain. The V end lost 11 bases, the J end lost 8 bases, and 12 bases lay between the germline ends. Germline V gene data show CDR1 as MDHEN and CDR2 as SYDVKM. The CDR3 covers 11 residues. CDR3 sequence reads: CAGEVRGELFF. As DNA, the CDR3 is TGTGCCGGCGAGGTTAGAGGGGAGCTGTTTTTT.

The chain carries TRBV15 and TRBJ2-3, with 13 nucleotides matching TRBD2. Germline values: CDR1 LNHNV, CDR2 YYDKDF (reference sequence). The CDR3 spans 16 residues. V was pared by 5 bases and J by 11 bases, with 13 bases of the junction left unmatched. The CDR3 coding sequence is TGTGCCACCAGCGAGGGGGGGACTAGCGGGACCAAAGAGCAGTATTTT. Its translation is CATSEGGTSGTKEQYF.

The V call is TRBV5-8, the J call TRBJ1-1; TRBD1 aligns across 9 bases. Losses at the gene ends were 5 bases for V and 3 bases for J; bases not matched to a gene: 11. The CDR3 extends over 16 amino acids. Germline V CDR1 and CDR2: SGHTS, YDEGEE. For the CDR3, the DNA is TGTGCCAGCAGACGCGACAGGGGGAGGAAGGACACTGAAGCTTTCTTT. Translated: CASRRDRGRKDTEAFF.

The chain combines TRBV7-7 with TRBJ2-1; TRBD1 matches at 9 bases. The CDR3 is 16 amino acids. Germline assignment: CDR1 SSHAT and CDR2 FNYEAQ (reference sequence). Unmatched junction bases numbered 9, after V lost 3 bases and J lost 6 bases. CDR3 protein: CASSLTGTGPSNEQFF. The CDR3 DNA is TGTGCCAGCAGCTTGACCGGGACAGGGCCCTCCAATGAGCAGTTCTTC.

This chain joins TRBV5-4 and TRBJ2-5; 8 nucleotides agree with TRBD2. The CDR3 runs to 15 residues. CDR1 is SGHNT, CDR2 YYREEE, per germline (reference sequence). J was trimmed by 4 bases and V by 4 bases; bases with no gene match: 9. The CDR3 region has the DNA TGTGCCAGCAGCCTGACGACTAGCGTGGCAGAGACCCAGTACTTC. It codes for CASSLTTSVAETQYF.

The chain joins TRBV7-2 to TRBJ1-1; weak D call: TRBD1 (5 bases). The CDR3 is 13 residues long. CDR1 and CDR2 from the germline V gene are SGHTA and FQGNSA. V lost 5 bases and J lost 7, with 14 bases in between. CDR3: CASSSRQTFEAFF. The CDR3 DNA sequence: TGTGCCAGCAGCAGCAGACAGACCTTTGAAGCTTTCTTT.